These 19 T cell receptor beta chains share one sample of origin, sequenced in a study of blood T cell repertoires in COVID-19. Only in-frame clones appear in the TCRdb table, and some are missing; sequencing was by immunoSEQ multiplex PCR. The sample lists about 370,000 clones, around 90% occurring once. Sequenced input: peripheral blood. The receptors originated from a woman aged 30 to 39 with COVID-19, enrolled during active disease.

The V call is TRBV12-3 or TRBV12-4, the J call TRBJ2-1; D not certain. The CDR3 consists of 10 residues. The germline V and J ends were trimmed by 6 bases and 6 bases, with 3 bases remaining between them. This CDR3 reads CASSINEQFF. CDR3 bases: TGTGCCAGCAGCATCAATGAGCAGTTCTTC.

The genes are TRBV10-2 and TRBJ1-2; D unclear. Trimming took off 6 bases at V and 5 bases at J, with 7 bases between the two ends. Germline CDR1 and CDR2: WSHSY and SAAADI. This CDR3 has 11 amino acids. The CDR3 spells CASSGGYGYTF. The CDR3 DNA is TGCGCCAGCAGCGGAGGGTATGGCTACACCTTC.

V is TRBV2 and J is TRBJ2-5, with unresolved D. The CDR3 has 11 amino acids. The V and J ends lost 4 bases and 3 bases respectively, with 3 bases between them. The germline gives CDR1 SNHLY, CDR2 FYNNEI. DNA of the CDR3: TGTGCCAGCAGTGTAGAAGAGACCCAGTACTTC. Translating gives CASSVEETQYF.

The rearrangement joins TRBV4-3 to TRBJ2-3; 11 bases line up with TRBD2. This CDR3 comprises 16 residues. Germline V lookup: CDR1 LGHNA, CDR2 YSLEER. J lost 2 bases, V lost 4 bases, and 5 bases had no gene match. Here the CDR3 DNA reads TGCGCCAGCAGCCCGTGGGGACTAGCGGCCACAGATACGCAGTATTTT. Translation: CASSPWGLAATDTQYF.

The chain couples TRBV4-3 to TRBJ1-2; no reliable D call. This CDR3 region has 15 residues. Germline values: CDR1 LGHNA, CDR2 YSLEER. Trimming cost V 4 bases and J 4 bases, with 16 bases left between them. The CDR3 sequence: CASSPSSPGSYGYTF. In DNA, the CDR3 is TGCGCCAGCAGCCCTTCGAGTCCCGGGAGCTATGGCTACACCTTC.

The chain couples TRBV2 to TRBJ2-3; possible D gene TRBD1, 5 bases. V was trimmed by 11 bases and J by 3 bases, leaving 15 bases between them. Germline CDR1 SNHLY, CDR2 FYNNEI. This CDR3 has 13 amino acids. CDR3 sequence: CAGARRTTDTQYF. The CDR3 region has the DNA TGTGCCGGGGCCCGACGGACAACAGATACGCAGTATTTT. Based on the CDR3 plus reference TRBV2 and TRBJ2-3, the full variable domain is EPEVTQTPSHQVTQMGQEVILRCVPISNHLYFYWYRQILGQKVEFLVSFYNNEISEKSEIFDDQFSVERPDGSNFTLKIRSTKLEDSAMYFCAGARRTTDTQYFGPGTRLTVL.

J is TRBJ1-4 and V is TRBV2; 7 bases map to TRBD1. The length of the CDR3 is 14 residues. V lost 7 bases and J lost 5; bases outside the gene matches: 7. Germline values: CDR1 SNHLY, CDR2 FYNNEI. Here the CDR3 DNA reads TGTGCCAGCAAAACGGGACAGCGAAATGAAAAACTGTTTTTT. Amino acid sequence: CASKTGQRNEKLFF.

The chain has TRBV2 and TRBJ2-1; 13 positions match TRBD2. The CDR3 is made up of 19 amino acids. CDR1 SNHLY and CDR2 FYNNEI come from the germline V gene. V shed 8 bases, J shed 3 bases, and the junction held 16 bases outside the gene matches. The chain's CDR3 is CASGGATSGGAPLYNEQFF. For the CDR3, the DNA is TGTGCCAGCGGAGGGGCAACTAGCGGGGGGGCCCCCCTCTACAATGAGCAGTTCTTC. Together with reference TRBV2 and TRBJ2-1, the CDR3 gives the full variable domain: EPEVTQTPSHQVTQMGQEVILRCVPISNHLYFYWYRQILGQKVEFLVSFYNNEISEKSEIFDDQFSVERPDGSNFTLKIRSTKLEDSAMYFCASGGATSGGAPLYNEQFFGPGTRLTVL.

This chain joins TRBV5-1 and TRBJ2-5; 7 bases are a match to TRBD2. The CDR3 has 16 amino acids. From germline, CDR1 is SGHRS and CDR2 YFSETQ. V shed 4 bases and J 1 base; nucleotides not matched to a gene: 10. In DNA form, the CDR3 reads TGCGCCAGCAGCCGAATGACTAGCCAGGGCCAAGAGACCCAGTACTTC. Amino acids: CASSRMTSQGQETQYF.

The V and J genes are TRBV19 and TRBJ1-5; unclear D gene. The CDR3 runs to 15 residues. Germline CDR1 reads LNHDA; CDR2 reads SQIVND (reference sequence). Deletions cut 2 bases from V and 0 bases from J, with 8 bases between. The CDR3 spells CASSILASSNQPQHF. In DNA, the CDR3 is TGTGCCAGTAGTATACTCGCCAGTAGCAATCAGCCCCAGCATTTT.

This clone is a singleton in its sample. The V and J genes are TRBV15 and TRBJ1-2; maybe TRBD1 (5 bases). This CDR3 has 14 amino acids. Germline V gene data show CDR1 as LNHNV and CDR2 as YYDKDF (reference sequence). Trimming left V 2 bases short and J 7 bases short, with 14 bases between. The CDR3 sequence: CATSRSREGLGYTF. The CDR3 coding sequence is TGTGCCACCAGCAGATCCAGGGAGGGACTTGGCTACACCTTC.

The V gene is TRBV4-2, the J gene TRBJ2-6, with TRBD1 identical over 11 bases. The V segment lost 0 bases and the J segment 1 base; nucleotides outside the gene matches: 5. This CDR3 spans 19 amino acids. Germline lookup yields CDR1 LGHNA and CDR2 YNFKEQ. CDR3 in amino acids: CASSQDRGTGGSGANVLTF. The CDR3 coding sequence is TGTGCCAGCAGCCAAGATAGGGGGACAGGGGGATCTGGGGCCAACGTCCTGACTTTC.

The CDR3 spells CASSTPGLAKDTQYF. The CDR3 region has the DNA TGTGCCAGCTCCACCCCCGGGCTAGCGAAAGATACGCAGTATTTT. The gene calls are TRBV19 and TRBJ2-3; tentatively, D is TRBD2 (6 bases). V was pared by 9 bases and J by 5 bases, with 21 bases between. This CDR3 region has 15 residues. The germline CDR1 and CDR2 sequences are LNHDA and SQIVND (reference sequence).

The chain is built from TRBV28 and TRBJ2-7; 7 nucleotides line up with TRBD2. The CDR3 contains 14 residues. The junction had 8 bases not matched to a gene; V was cut back by 5 bases and J by 4 bases. Germline lookup yields CDR1 MDHEN and CDR2 SYDVKM. CDR3 sequence reads: CASSPPLGGYEQYF. In nucleotides, the CDR3 is TGTGCCAGCAGTCCCCCCCTCGGGGGGTACGAGCAGTACTTC.

This clone has a single count. The CDR3 coding sequence is TGTGCCAGCAGTTACTCCCGGACAGGGTCGATCACCGGGGAGCTGTTTTTT. Translating it yields CASSYSRTGSITGELFF. This chain uses TRBV6-2 or TRBV6-3 with TRBJ2-2, with 8 bases identical to TRBD1. CDR1 is MNHEY and CDR2 is SVGEGT in the germline V gene. The CDR3 sequence is 17 residues long. V lost 0 bases to trimming and J lost 4 bases; unmatched junction nucleotides: 7.

The count of this clone is one. The chain joins TRBV19 to TRBJ1-5, with 9 nucleotides matching TRBD1. Germline trimming cut 5 bases from V and 5 bases from J; bases unmatched to any gene: 7. The germline gives CDR1 LNHDA, CDR2 SQIVND (reference sequence). This CDR3 is 15 amino acids long. CDR3 loop: CASSSDRGYYQPQHF. In DNA form, the CDR3 reads TGTGCCAGTAGTTCGGACAGGGGATATTATCAGCCCCAGCATTTT.

The gene calls are TRBV10-3 and TRBJ1-1, with D perhaps matching TRBD1 (5 bases). The V end lost 7 bases, the J end lost 6 bases, and 21 bases lay between the germline ends. Germline CDR1 and CDR2: ENHRY and SYGVKD. The CDR3 has 15 residues. This CDR3 is CAITEGQREGSEAFF. DNA of the CDR3: TGTGCCATCACCGAAGGACAACGGGAGGGGTCTGAAGCTTTCTTT.

The chain couples TRBV9 to TRBJ1-2; 9 nucleotides agree with TRBD1. The V and J ends lost 4 bases and 8 bases, in that order; junction bases with no gene match: 6. The CDR3 has 13 residues. Per germline, CDR1 SGDLS and CDR2 YYNGEE. In DNA, the CDR3 is TGTGCCAGCAGCTCTGGGACAGGGAAAGGCTACACCTTC. It yields the protein CASSSGTGKGYTF.

The chain recombines TRBV5-4 with TRBJ2-7, with TRBD1 matching 8 bases. CDR3 size: 15 residues. The V gene's germline CDR1 is SGHNT and CDR2 YYREEE (reference sequence). The V segment lost 3 bases and the J segment 3 bases; nucleotides outside the gene matches: 8. CDR3 in amino acids: CASSSRGQVIYEQYF. The CDR3 nucleotides read TGTGCCAGCAGCTCGCGGGGACAGGTGATCTACGAGCAGTACTTC.